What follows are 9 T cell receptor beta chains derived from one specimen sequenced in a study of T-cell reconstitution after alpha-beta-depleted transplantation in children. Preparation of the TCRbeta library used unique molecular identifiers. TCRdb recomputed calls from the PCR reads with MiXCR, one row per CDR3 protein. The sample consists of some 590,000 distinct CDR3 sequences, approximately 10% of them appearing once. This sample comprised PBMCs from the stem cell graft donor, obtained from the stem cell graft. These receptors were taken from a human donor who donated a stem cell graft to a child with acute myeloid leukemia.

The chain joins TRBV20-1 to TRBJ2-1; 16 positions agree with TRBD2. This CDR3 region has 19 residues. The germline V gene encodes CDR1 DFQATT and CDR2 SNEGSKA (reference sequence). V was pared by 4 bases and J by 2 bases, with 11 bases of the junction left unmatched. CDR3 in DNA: TGCAGTGCTATTAAACCGGGACTAGCGGGAGGGCTCACCTACAATGAGCAGTTCTTC. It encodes CSAIKPGLAGGLTYNEQFF.

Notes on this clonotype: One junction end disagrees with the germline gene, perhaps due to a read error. The CDR3 bases are TGTGCCAGCAGCTTGGGCGCGGCTAGCGGTAAAAAAATTCAGTACTTC. Its translation is CASSLGAASGKKIQYF. The chain is built from TRBV5-4 and TRBJ2-4; 7 bases agree with TRBD2. The CDR3 has 16 amino acids. Per the germline V gene, CDR1 is SGHNT and CDR2 is YYREEE (reference sequence).

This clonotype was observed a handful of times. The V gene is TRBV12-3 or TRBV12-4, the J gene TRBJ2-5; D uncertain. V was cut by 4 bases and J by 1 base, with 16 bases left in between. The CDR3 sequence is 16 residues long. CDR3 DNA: TGTGCCAGCAGTTCCCGGGCAGAGTTTCCCCAAGAGACCCAGTACTTC. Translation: CASSSRAEFPQETQYF.

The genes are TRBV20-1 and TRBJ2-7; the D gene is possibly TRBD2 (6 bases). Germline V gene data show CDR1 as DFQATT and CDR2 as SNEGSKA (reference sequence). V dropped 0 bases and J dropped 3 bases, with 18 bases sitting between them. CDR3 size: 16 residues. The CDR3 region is CSARDLPGEAGYEQYF. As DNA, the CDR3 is TGCAGTGCTAGAGATCTCCCGGGGGAGGCGGGCTACGAGCAGTACTTC.

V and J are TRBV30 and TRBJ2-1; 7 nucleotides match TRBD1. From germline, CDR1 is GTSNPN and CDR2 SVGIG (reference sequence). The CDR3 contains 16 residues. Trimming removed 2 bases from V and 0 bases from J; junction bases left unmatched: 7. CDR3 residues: CAWSSTGLGSYNEQFF. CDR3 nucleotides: TGTGCCTGGAGTTCGACAGGGCTTGGCTCCTACAATGAGCAGTTCTTC.

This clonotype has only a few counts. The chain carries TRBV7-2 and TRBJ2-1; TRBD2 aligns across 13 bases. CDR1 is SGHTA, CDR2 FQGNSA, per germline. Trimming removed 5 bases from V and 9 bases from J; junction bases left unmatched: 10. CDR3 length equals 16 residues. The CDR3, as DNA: TGTGCCAGCAGCCCCCGACGACTAGCGGGAGGCGGTGAGCAGTTCTTC. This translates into CASSPRRLAGGGEQFF. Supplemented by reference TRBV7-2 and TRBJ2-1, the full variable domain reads GAGVSQSPSNKVTEKGKDVELRCDPISGHTALYWYRQSLGQGLEFLIYFQGNSAPDKSGLPSDRFSAERTGGSVSTLTIQRTQQEDSAVYLCASSPRRLAGGGEQFFGPGTRLTVL.

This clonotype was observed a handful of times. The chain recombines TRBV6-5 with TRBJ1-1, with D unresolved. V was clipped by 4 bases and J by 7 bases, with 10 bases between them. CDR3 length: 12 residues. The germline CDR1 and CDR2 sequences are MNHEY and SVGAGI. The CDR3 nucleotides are TGTGCCAGCAGTTCACTGGCCGGTGAAGCTTTCTTT. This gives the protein CASSSLAGEAFF.

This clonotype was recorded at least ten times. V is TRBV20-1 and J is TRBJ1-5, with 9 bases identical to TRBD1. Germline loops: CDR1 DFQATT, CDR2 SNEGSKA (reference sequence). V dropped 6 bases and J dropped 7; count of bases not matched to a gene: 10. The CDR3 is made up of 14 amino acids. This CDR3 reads CSATTGTGRQPQHF. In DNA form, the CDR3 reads TGCAGTGCAACAACCGGGACAGGGAGACAGCCCCAGCATTTT.

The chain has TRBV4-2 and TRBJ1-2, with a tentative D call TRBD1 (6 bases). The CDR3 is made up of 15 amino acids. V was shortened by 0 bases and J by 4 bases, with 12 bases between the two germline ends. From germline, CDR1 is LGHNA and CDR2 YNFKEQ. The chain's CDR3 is CASSQDYREGYGYTF. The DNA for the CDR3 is TGTGCCAGCAGCCAAGACTACAGGGAGGGCTATGGCTACACCTTC.